The following is a T cell receptor (beta chain) sequence with its context. V dropped 6 bases and J dropped 8; count of bases not matched to a gene: 7. CDR3 length: 13 amino acids. Germline loops: CDR1 SQVTM, CDR2 ANQGSEA. Produced via immunoSEQ multiplex PCR; TCRdb's table is partial and in-frame only. The sample has around 40,000 clones, about 90% seen once. The data belong to a study of T cell changes during pregnancy in multiple sclerosis. The chain combines TRBV29-1 with TRBJ2-1; TRBD1 agrees at 10 bases. The TCR was taken from a female donor with multiple sclerosis, enrolled in a pregnancy study. The specimen was CD4+ T cells from peripheral blood mononuclear cells, collected in the third trimester of pregnancy. CDR3 DNA sequence: TGCAGCGTCTTTGTGGGACAGGGGTATGAGCAGTTCTTC. It translates to CSVFVGQGYEQFF.